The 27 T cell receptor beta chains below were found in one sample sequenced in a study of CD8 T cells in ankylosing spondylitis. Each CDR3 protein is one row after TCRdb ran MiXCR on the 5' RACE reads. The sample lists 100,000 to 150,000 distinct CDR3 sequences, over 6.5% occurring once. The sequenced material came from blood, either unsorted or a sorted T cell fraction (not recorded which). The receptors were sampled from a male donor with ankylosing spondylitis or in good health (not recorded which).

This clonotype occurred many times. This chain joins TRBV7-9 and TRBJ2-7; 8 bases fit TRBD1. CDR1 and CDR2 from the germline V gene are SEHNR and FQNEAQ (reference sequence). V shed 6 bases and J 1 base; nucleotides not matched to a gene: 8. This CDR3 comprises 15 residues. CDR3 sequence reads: CASSGGQGPSYEQYF. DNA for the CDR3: TGTGCCAGCAGTGGAGGACAGGGCCCTTCCTACGAGCAGTACTTC.

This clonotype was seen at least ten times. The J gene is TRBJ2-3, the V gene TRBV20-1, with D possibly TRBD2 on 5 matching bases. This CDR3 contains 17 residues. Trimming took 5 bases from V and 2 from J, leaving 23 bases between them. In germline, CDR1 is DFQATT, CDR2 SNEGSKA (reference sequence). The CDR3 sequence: CSALRPPHPGSTDTQYF. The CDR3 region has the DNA TGCAGTGCTTTAAGACCCCCCCACCCGGGGTCCACAGATACGCAGTATTTT.

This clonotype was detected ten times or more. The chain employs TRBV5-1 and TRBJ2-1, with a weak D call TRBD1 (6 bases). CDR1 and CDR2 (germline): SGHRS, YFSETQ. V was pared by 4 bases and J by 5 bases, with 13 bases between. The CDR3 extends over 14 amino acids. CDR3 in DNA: TGCGCCAGCAGCGACGGGACACCTGACAATGAGCAGTTCTTC. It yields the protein CASSDGTPDNEQFF. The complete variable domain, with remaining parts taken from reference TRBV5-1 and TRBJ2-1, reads KAGVTQTPRYLIKTRGQQVTLSCSPISGHRSVSWYQQTPGQGLQFLFEYFSETQRNKGNFPGRFSGRQFSNSRSEMNVSTLELGDSALYLCASSDGTPDNEQFFGPGTRLTVL.

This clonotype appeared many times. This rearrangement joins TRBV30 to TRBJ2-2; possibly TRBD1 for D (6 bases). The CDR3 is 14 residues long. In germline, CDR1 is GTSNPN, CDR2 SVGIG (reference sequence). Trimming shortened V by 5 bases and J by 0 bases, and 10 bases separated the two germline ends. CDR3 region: CAWETGSNTGELFF. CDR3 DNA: TGTGCCTGGGAGACAGGTTCGAACACCGGGGAGCTGTTTTTT.

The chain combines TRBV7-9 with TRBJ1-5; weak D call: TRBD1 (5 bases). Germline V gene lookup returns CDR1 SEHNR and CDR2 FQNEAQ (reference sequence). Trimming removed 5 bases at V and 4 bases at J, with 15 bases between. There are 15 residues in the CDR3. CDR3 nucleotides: TGTGCCAGCAGCGAAGGGACGTACCCTAATCAGCCCCAGCATTTT. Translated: CASSEGTYPNQPQHF.

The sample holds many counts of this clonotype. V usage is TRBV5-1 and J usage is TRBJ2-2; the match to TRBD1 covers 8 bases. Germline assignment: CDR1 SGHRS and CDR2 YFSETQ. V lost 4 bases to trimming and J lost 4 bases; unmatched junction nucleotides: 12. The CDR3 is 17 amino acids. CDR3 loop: CASSNPVADRVTGELFF. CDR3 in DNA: TGCGCCAGCAGCAATCCCGTGGCGGACAGGGTCACCGGGGAGCTGTTTTTT.

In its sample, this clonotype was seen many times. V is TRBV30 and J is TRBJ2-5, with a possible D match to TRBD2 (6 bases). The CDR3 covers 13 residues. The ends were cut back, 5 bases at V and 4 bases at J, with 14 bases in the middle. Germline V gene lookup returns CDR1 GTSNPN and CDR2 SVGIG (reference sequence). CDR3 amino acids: CAWDTGVGETQYF. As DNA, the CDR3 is TGTGCCTGGGACACGGGGGTAGGAGAGACCCAGTACTTC. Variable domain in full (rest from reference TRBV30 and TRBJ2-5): SQTIHQWPATLVQPVGSPLSLECTVEGTSNPNLYWYRQAAGRGLQLLFYSVGIGQISSEVPQNLSASRPQDRQFILSSKKLLLSDSGFYLCAWDTGVGETQYFGPGTRLLVL.

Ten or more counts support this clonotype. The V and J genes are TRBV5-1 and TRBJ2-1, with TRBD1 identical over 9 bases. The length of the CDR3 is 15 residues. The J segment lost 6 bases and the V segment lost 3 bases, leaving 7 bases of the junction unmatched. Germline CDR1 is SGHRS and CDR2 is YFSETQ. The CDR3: CASSSSDRGFNEQFF. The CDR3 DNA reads TGCGCCAGCAGCTCATCGGACAGGGGTTTCAATGAGCAGTTCTTC.

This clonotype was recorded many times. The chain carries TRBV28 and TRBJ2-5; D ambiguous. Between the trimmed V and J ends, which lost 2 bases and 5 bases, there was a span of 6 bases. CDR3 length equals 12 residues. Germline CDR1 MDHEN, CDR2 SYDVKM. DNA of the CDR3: TGTGCCAGCAGTTTACGTCCCGAGACCCAGTACTTC. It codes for CASSLRPETQYF.

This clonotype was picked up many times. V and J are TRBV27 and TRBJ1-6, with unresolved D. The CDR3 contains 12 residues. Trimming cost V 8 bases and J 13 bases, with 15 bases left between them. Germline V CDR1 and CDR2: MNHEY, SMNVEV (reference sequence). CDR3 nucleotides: TGTGCCAGCGACTTCGGTCCAGATCCCCTCCACTTT. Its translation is CASDFGPDPLHF.

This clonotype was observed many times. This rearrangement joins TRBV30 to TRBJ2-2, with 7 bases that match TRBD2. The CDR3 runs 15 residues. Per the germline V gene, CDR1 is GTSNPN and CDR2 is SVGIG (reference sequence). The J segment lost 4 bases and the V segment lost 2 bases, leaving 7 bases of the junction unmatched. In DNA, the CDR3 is TGTGCCTGGAGTCGGGGGGTATCGAGCACCGGGGAGCTGTTTTTT. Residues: CAWSRGVSSTGELFF.

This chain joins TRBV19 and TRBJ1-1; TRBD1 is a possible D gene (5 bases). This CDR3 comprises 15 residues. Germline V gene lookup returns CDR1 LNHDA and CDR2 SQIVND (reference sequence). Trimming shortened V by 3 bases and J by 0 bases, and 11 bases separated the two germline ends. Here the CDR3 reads CASSIPGRMNTEAFF. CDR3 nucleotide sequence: TGTGCCAGTAGTATTCCGGGACGGATGAACACTGAAGCTTTCTTT.

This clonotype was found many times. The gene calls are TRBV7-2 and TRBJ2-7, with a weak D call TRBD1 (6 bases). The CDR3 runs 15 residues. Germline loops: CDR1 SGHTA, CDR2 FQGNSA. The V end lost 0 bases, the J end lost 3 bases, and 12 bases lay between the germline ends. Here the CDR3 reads CASSLAQGGYYEQYF. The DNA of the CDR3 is TGTGCCAGCAGCTTAGCGCAAGGGGGTTACTACGAGCAGTACTTC.

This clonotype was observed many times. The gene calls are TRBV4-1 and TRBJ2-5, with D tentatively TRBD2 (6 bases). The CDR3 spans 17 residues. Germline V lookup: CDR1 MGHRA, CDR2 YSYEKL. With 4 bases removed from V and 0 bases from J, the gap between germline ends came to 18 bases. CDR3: CASSLRDGRMYQETQYF. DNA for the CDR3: TGCGCCAGCAGCCTAAGGGACGGGAGAATGTACCAAGAGACCCAGTACTTC.

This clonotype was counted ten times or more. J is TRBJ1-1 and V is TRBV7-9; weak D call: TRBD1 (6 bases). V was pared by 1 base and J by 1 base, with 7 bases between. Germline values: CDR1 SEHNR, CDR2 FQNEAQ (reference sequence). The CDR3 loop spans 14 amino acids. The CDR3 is CASSLEGQNTEAFF. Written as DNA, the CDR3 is TGTGCCAGCAGCTTAGAGGGACAGAACACTGAAGCTTTCTTT.

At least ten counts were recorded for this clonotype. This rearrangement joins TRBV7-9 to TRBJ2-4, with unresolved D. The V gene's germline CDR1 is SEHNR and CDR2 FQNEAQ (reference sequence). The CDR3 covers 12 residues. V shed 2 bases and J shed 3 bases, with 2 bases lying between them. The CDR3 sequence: CASSLSKNIQYF. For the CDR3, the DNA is TGTGCCAGCAGCTTAAGCAAAAACATTCAGTACTTC.

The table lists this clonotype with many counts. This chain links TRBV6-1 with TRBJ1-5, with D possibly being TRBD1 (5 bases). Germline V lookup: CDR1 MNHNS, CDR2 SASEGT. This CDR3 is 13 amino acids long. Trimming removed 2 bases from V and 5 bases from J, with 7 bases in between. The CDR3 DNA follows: TGTGCCAGCAGTGAACAGGGCGATCAGCCCCAGCATTTT. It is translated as CASSEQGDQPQHF.

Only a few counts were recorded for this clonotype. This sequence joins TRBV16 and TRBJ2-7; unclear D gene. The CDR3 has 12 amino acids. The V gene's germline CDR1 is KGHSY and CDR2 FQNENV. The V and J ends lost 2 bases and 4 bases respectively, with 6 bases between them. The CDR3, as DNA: TGTGCCAGCAGCCAAATTATTTACGAGCAGTACTTC. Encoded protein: CASSQIIYEQYF.

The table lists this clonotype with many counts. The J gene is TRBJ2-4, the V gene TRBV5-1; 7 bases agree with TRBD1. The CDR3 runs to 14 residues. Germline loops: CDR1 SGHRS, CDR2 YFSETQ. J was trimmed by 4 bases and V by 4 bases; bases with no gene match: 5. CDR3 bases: TGCGCCAGCAGCCCAGGGACAGATAAAAACATTCAGTACTTC. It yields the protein CASSPGTDKNIQYF. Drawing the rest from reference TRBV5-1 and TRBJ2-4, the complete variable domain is KAGVTQTPRYLIKTRGQQVTLSCSPISGHRSVSWYQQTPGQGLQFLFEYFSETQRNKGNFPGRFSGRQFSNSRSEMNVSTLELGDSALYLCASSPGTDKNIQYFGAGTRLSVL.

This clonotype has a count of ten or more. CDR3 sequence: CASSLLSGDTEAFF. Written as DNA, the CDR3 is TGTGCCAGCAGCCTACTATCGGGGGACACTGAAGCTTTCTTT. V gene TRBV3-1 combines with J gene TRBJ1-1, with a tentative D call TRBD1 (5 bases). This CDR3 comprises 14 residues. Germline V gives CDR1 LGHDT, CDR2 YNNKEL (reference sequence). V was clipped by 4 bases and J by 3 bases, with 12 bases between them.

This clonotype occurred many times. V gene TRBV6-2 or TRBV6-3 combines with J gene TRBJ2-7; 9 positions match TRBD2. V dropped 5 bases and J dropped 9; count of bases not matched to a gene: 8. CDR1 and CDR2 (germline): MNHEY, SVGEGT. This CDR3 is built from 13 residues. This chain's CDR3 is CASSNLAGPWQYF. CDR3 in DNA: TGTGCCAGCAGTAATCTAGCGGGACCTTGGCAGTACTTC.

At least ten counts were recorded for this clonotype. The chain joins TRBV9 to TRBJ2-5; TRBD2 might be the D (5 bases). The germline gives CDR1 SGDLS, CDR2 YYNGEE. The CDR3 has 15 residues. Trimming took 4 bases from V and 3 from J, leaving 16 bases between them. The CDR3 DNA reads TGTGCCAGCAGCAGTAGGACTCCAGAGAAAGAGACCCAGTACTTC. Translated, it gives CASSSRTPEKETQYF.

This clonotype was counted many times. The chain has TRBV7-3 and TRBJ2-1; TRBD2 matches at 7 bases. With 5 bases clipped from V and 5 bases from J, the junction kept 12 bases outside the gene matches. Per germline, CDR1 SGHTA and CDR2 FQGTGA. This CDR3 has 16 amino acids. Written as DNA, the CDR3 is TGTGCCAGCAGCCCTCATCGGCCGGGGGGAGACAATGAGCAGTTCTTC. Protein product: CASSPHRPGGDNEQFF.

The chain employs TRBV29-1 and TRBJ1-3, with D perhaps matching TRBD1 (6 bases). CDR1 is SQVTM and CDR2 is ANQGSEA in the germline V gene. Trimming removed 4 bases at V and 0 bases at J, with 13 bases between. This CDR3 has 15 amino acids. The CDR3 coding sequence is TGCAGCGTTGCCCCAGGACAGAGCTCTGGAAACACCATATATTTT. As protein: CSVAPGQSSGNTIYF.

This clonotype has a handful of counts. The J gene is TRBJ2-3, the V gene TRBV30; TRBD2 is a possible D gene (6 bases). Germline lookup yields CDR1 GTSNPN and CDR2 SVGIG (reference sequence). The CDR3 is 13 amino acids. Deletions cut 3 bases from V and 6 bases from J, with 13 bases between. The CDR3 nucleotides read TGTGCCTGGAGGACGGGACTCGGGGATACGCAGTATTTT. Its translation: CAWRTGLGDTQYF.

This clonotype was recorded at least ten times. CDR3 loop: CSARKQGFAYEQYF. The CDR3 DNA follows: TGCAGTGCTAGAAAACAGGGGTTTGCCTACGAGCAGTACTTC. The chain joins TRBV20-1 to TRBJ2-7; 7 bases fit TRBD1. Per germline, CDR1 DFQATT and CDR2 SNEGSKA (reference sequence). The CDR3 is 14 amino acids. V dropped 2 bases and J dropped 2; count of bases not matched to a gene: 6.

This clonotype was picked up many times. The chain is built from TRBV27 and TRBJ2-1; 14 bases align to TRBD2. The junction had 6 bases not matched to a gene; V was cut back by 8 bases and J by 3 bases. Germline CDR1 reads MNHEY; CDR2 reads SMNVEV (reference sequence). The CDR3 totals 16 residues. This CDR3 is CASASGTSGSYNEQFF. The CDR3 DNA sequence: TGTGCCAGCGCCTCAGGGACTAGCGGGAGCTACAATGAGCAGTTCTTC.